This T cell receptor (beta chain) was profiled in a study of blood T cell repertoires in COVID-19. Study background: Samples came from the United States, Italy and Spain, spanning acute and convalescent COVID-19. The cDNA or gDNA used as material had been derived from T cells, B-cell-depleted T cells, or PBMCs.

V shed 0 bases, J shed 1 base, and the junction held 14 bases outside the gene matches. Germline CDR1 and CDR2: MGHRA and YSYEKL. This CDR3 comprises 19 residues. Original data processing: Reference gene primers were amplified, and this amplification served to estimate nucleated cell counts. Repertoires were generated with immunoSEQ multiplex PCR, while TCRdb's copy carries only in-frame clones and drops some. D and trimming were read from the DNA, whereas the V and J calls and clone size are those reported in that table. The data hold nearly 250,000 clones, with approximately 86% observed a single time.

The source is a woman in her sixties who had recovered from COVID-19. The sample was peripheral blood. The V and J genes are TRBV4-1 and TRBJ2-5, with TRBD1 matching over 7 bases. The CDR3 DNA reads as TGCGCCAGCAGCCAAGAGCTCCCAGGGGGTCGAAATCTCCAAGAGACCCAGTACTTC. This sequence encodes CASSQELPGGRNLQETQYF.